This T cell receptor beta chain was captured in a study of technical replicates of blood from several donors. Germline V gene lookup returns CDR1 SGHRS and CDR2 YFSETQ. Germline trimming cut 3 bases from V and 6 bases from J; bases unmatched to any gene: 8. The CDR3 extends over 15 amino acids. TCRdb keeps only in-frame clones here, not all; method: immunoSEQ multiplex PCR. This sample yields 68,000 or so clones, of which just over 90% are seen a single time; over 4% belongs to the top ten. The TCR sequence derives from a human donor in good health. Some clones in this sample may be carry-over from other donors' samples. V usage is TRBV5-1 and J usage is TRBJ2-1; the match to TRBD2 covers 8 bases. The sample was PBMCs. In DNA, the CDR3 is TGCGCCAGCAGCTCTCTTGCGGGAGGAAGCAATGAGCAGTTCTTC. It is translated as CASSSLAGGSNEQFF.